This passage covers 27 T cell receptor beta chains from one sample sequenced in a study of T cell changes during pregnancy in multiple sclerosis. Here immunoSEQ multiplex PCR was the method, and the copy in TCRdb shows in-frame clones only, minus some. The sample yields some 60,000 clones, about nine tenths seen once. The input for sequencing was peripheral blood, taken after pregnancy. The receptors here all came from a female donor with multiple sclerosis, enrolled in a pregnancy study.

The chain links TRBV29-1 to TRBJ1-2; tentatively, D is TRBD1 (6 bases). This CDR3 region has 17 residues. Germline V lookup: CDR1 SQVTM, CDR2 ANQGSEA. Trimming removed 1 base from V and 4 bases from J, with 22 bases in between. CDR3 region: CSVEGDGVRQAGYGYTF. Here the CDR3 DNA reads TGCAGCGTTGAAGGAGATGGAGTTCGACAGGCAGGCTATGGCTACACCTTC. The whole variable domain, filled in from reference TRBV29-1 and TRBJ1-2, reads SAVISQKPSRDICQRGTSLTIQCQVDSQVTMMFWYRQQPGQSLTLIATANQGSEATYESGFVIDKFPISRPNLTFSTLTVSNMSPEDSSIYLCSVEGDGVRQAGYGYTFGSGTRLTVV.

The genes are TRBV9 and TRBJ2-2; D may be TRBD2 (5 bases). The CDR3 runs to 15 residues. Germline CDR1 SGDLS, CDR2 YYNGEE. V dropped 0 bases and J dropped 4 bases, with 10 bases sitting between them. The DNA for the CDR3 is TGTGCCAGCAGCGTAGCTACTAGAGTCACCGGGGAGCTGTTTTTT. Amino acid sequence: CASSVATRVTGELFF. Full variable domain (outside the CDR3, taken from reference TRBV9 and TRBJ2-2): DSGVTQTPKHLITATGQRVTLRCSPRSGDLSVYWYQQSLDQGLQFLIQYYNGEERAKGNILERFSAQQFPDLHSELNLSSLELGDSALYFCASSVATRVTGELFFGEGSRLTVL.

V is TRBV23-1 and J is TRBJ2-5; the D gene is possibly TRBD2 (6 bases). TRBV23-1 falls under the ORF class, with uncertain function. V was shortened by 11 bases and J by 0 bases, with 13 bases between the two germline ends. The CDR3 runs to 13 residues. The CDR3 loop is CAVAWGDQETQYF. CDR3 coding DNA: TGCGCCGTCGCGTGGGGGGACCAAGAGACCCAGTACTTC.

This chain joins TRBV2 and TRBJ2-5, with D maybe TRBD2 (5 bases). V was trimmed by 0 bases and J by 9 bases, leaving 14 bases between them. The CDR3 is 14 amino acids. Germline values: CDR1 SNHLY, CDR2 FYNNEI. CDR3 DNA: TGTGCCAGCAGTGAAGCCGGTGGTTGGGGAGCCCAGTACTTC. Protein: CASSEAGGWGAQYF.

J is TRBJ2-3 and V is TRBV28; 8 bases map to TRBD2. Trimming removed 8 bases from V and 1 base from J; junction bases left unmatched: 5. CDR3 length equals 14 residues. In germline, CDR1 is MDHEN, CDR2 SYDVKM. CDR3 DNA sequence: TGTGCCAGCCACAAAGCGGGGGGCACAGATACGCAGTATTTT. It codes for CASHKAGGTDTQYF.

The chain joins TRBV2 to TRBJ1-5; 11 bases line up with TRBD1. Unmatched junction bases numbered 7, after V lost 2 bases and J lost 10 bases. This CDR3 has 15 amino acids. Germline CDR1 and CDR2: SNHLY and FYNNEI. The CDR3: CASSEYGRTGGPQHF. CDR3 sequence (DNA): TGTGCCAGCAGTGAATATGGTAGGACAGGGGGCCCCCAGCATTTT.

CDR3 region: CASSEGLLQGFSEAFF. The CDR3 region has the DNA TGTGCCAGCAGTGAAGGACTTCTTCAGGGGTTCTCTGAAGCTTTCTTT. This rearrangement joins TRBV6-1 to TRBJ1-1, with D tentatively TRBD1 (6 bases). There are 16 residues in the CDR3. With 1 base removed from V and 6 bases from J, the gap between germline ends came to 18 bases. Germline-derived CDR1 and CDR2 are MNHNS and SASEGT.

V and J are TRBV7-6 and TRBJ1-1; possible D gene TRBD1, 6 bases. The CDR3 spans 15 residues. Between the trimmed V and J ends, which lost 3 bases and 4 bases, there was a span of 15 bases. CDR1 and CDR2 from the germline V gene are SGHVS and FNYEAQ. CDR3 nucleotides: TGTGCCAGCAGCTTTCAGAGGGGGTTGGCCACTGAAGCTTTCTTT. Amino acid sequence: CASSFQRGLATEAFF.

The rearrangement links TRBV29-1 to TRBJ2-1; 9 bases match TRBD2. Germline values: CDR1 SQVTM, CDR2 ANQGSEA. CDR3 size: 13 residues. J lost 10 bases, V lost 4 bases, and 8 bases had no gene match. The chain's CDR3 is CSVVASGVPEQFF. The DNA for the CDR3 is TGCAGCGTTGTTGCTAGCGGGGTCCCCGAGCAGTTCTTC.

The chain combines TRBV5-4 with TRBJ2-6, with a tentative D call TRBD1 (5 bases). The CDR3 totals 17 residues. Germline loops: CDR1 SGHNT, CDR2 YYREEE (reference sequence). V dropped 1 base and J dropped 0 bases, with 11 bases sitting between them. CDR3 protein: CASSLSQAFSGANVLTF. CDR3 DNA: TGTGCCAGCAGCTTGTCACAGGCCTTCTCTGGGGCCAACGTCCTGACTTTC.

V is TRBV5-6 and J is TRBJ1-5, with D maybe TRBD1 (6 bases). The CDR3 loop spans 12 amino acids. Germline V gene lookup returns CDR1 SGHDT and CDR2 YYEEEE. V was clipped by 2 bases and J by 6 bases, with 6 bases between them. The CDR3 sequence: CASSFRGQPQHF. The CDR3 region has the DNA TGTGCCAGCAGCTTCAGGGGTCAGCCCCAGCATTTT. The full variable domain, its missing parts supplied by reference TRBV5-6 and TRBJ1-5, is DAGVTQSPTHLIKTRGQQVTLRCSPKSGHDTVSWYQQALGQGPQFIFQYYEEEERQRGNFPDRFSGHQFPNYSSELNVNALLLGDSALYLCASSFRGQPQHFGDGTRLSIL.

The chain joins TRBV27 to TRBJ1-2; TRBD1 agrees at 7 bases. CDR1 is MNHEY, CDR2 SMNVEV, per germline (reference sequence). With 5 bases clipped from V and 4 bases from J, the junction kept 13 bases outside the gene matches. The CDR3 is made up of 16 amino acids. The CDR3 DNA sequence: TGTGCCAGCAGTCGATCCGGGACAGTAGTCTCCTATGGCTACACCTTC. It specifies CASSRSGTVVSYGYTF.

This chain connects TRBV19 to TRBJ2-6, with 7 positions matching TRBD1. CDR3 size: 16 residues. The V gene end was trimmed by 8 bases and the J gene end by 2 bases; junction bases not matched to a gene: 9. Germline V lookup: CDR1 LNHDA, CDR2 SQIVND (reference sequence). In nucleotides, the CDR3 is TGTGCCAGTTCAGACAGGGCAAGGCCTGGGGCCAACGTCCTGACTTTC. It specifies CASSDRARPGANVLTF.

This clone was recorded once. V usage is TRBV27 and J usage is TRBJ1-2; 7 nucleotides align to TRBD1. The CDR3 length is 13 residues. Losses at the gene ends were 7 bases for V and 7 bases for J; bases not matched to a gene: 9. Germline V gene data show CDR1 as MNHEY and CDR2 as SMNVEV (reference sequence). CDR3 sequence (DNA): TGTGCCAGCACCCCGGACAGGAGGGTTGGCTACACCTTC. Translating gives CASTPDRRVGYTF.

This rearrangement joins TRBV18 to TRBJ2-7; 7 bases are a match to TRBD2. The CDR3 has 14 residues. Looked up from germline, CDR1 is KGHSH and CDR2 is LQKENI. V was pared by 3 bases and J by 6 bases, with 8 bases of the junction left unmatched. The CDR3 sequence: CASSPTSRDGEQYF. CDR3 nucleotides: TGTGCCAGCTCACCGACTAGCAGAGATGGCGAGCAGTACTTC.

J is TRBJ1-1 and V is TRBV2; 7 positions match TRBD1. V lost 3 bases and J lost 9; bases outside the gene matches: 10. This CDR3 spans 14 amino acids. CDR1 is SNHLY and CDR2 is FYNNEI in the germline V gene. The CDR3 is CASSEVGQGVQAFF. The CDR3 region has the DNA TGTGCCAGCAGTGAGGTGGGGCAGGGGGTACAAGCTTTCTTT.

The chain joins TRBV6-1 to TRBJ2-7; D is unclear. CDR3 length: 14 residues. V was clipped by 6 bases and J by 5 bases, with 17 bases between them. The V gene's germline CDR1 is MNHNS and CDR2 SASEGT. CDR3 region: CASRGLWASHEQYF. The DNA of the CDR3 is TGTGCCAGCAGAGGTCTATGGGCGTCCCACGAGCAGTACTTC.

This CDR3 reads CASSFGTEAFF. The DNA of the CDR3 is TGCGCCAGCAGCTTTGGGACAGAAGCTTTCTTT. The chain recombines TRBV5-1 with TRBJ1-1; the D gene is possibly TRBD1 (6 bases). The V and J ends lost 2 bases and 8 bases respectively, with 7 bases between them. The germline V gene encodes CDR1 SGHRS and CDR2 YFSETQ. The CDR3 sequence is 11 residues long.

This chain uses TRBV29-1 with TRBJ2-7; weak D call: TRBD1 (5 bases). V was trimmed by 4 bases and J by 4 bases, leaving 5 bases between them. This CDR3 has 10 amino acids. Germline loops: CDR1 SQVTM, CDR2 ANQGSEA. The CDR3 nucleotides read TGCAGCGTTGGACAGTACGAGCAGTACTTC. Its protein product is CSVGQYEQYF.

The gene calls are TRBV9 and TRBJ2-7; 10 bases line up with TRBD1. Trimming cost V 3 bases and J 6 bases; bases outside gene matches: 6. Germline V CDR1 and CDR2: SGDLS, YYNGEE. The CDR3 contains 14 residues. The CDR3 here is CASSDRDRGTEQYF. CDR3 DNA sequence: TGTGCCAGCAGCGACCGGGACAGGGGAACCGAGCAGTACTTC.

This chain joins TRBV4-1 and TRBJ2-1; TRBD2 matches at 10 bases. Losses at the gene ends were 1 base for V and 1 base for J; bases not matched to a gene: 10. CDR1 is MGHRA and CDR2 is YSYEKL in the germline V gene. The CDR3 length is 19 residues. The CDR3 is CASSQVAGLAGVSYNEQFF. As DNA, the CDR3 is TGCGCCAGCAGCCAAGTGGCAGGGCTAGCGGGGGTGTCCTACAATGAGCAGTTCTTC.

This chain connects TRBV10-3 to TRBJ2-5; tentative D call: TRBD1 (6 bases). The V gene lost 0 bases and the J gene lost 4 bases, with 18 bases spanning the gap. The CDR3 spans 17 residues. Germline V gene lookup returns CDR1 ENHRY and CDR2 SYGVKD. The CDR3 is CAISESLGARGIETQYF. CDR3 coding DNA: TGTGCCATCAGTGAGTCCTTGGGGGCAAGAGGGATAGAGACCCAGTACTTC.

V is TRBV29-1 and J is TRBJ1-1, with 7 positions matching TRBD1. With V trimmed by 4 bases and J by 1 base, 0 bases remained unmatched. There are 12 residues in the CDR3. Germline V gene sequence: CDR1 SQVTM, CDR2 ANQGSEA. CDR3 amino acids: CSVGTGNTEAFF. The CDR3 DNA sequence: TGCAGCGTTGGGACAGGGAACACTGAAGCTTTCTTT.

The chain's CDR3 is CASSAGPGGVYGYTF. As DNA, the CDR3 is TGTGCCAGTAGTGCGGGCCCCGGGGGGGTCTATGGCTACACCTTC. The V and J genes are TRBV19 and TRBJ1-2, with D perhaps matching TRBD1 (5 bases). CDR3 size: 15 residues. Trimming stripped 5 bases from V and 4 bases from J, with 17 bases between. From germline, CDR1 is LNHDA and CDR2 SQIVND (reference sequence).

The rearrangement joins TRBV28 to TRBJ1-5; tentatively, D is TRBD1 (5 bases). V lost 7 bases to trimming and J lost 9 bases, with 16 bases between them. This CDR3 region has 13 residues. Germline CDR1 reads MDHEN; CDR2 reads SYDVKM. CDR3 loop: CASIPTGGTPQHF. DNA of the CDR3: TGTGCCAGCATCCCCACGGGGGGGACGCCCCAGCATTTT.

This chain links TRBV10-3 with TRBJ2-5, with D possibly TRBD1 on 5 matching bases. CDR1 ENHRY and CDR2 SYGVKD come from the germline V gene. The length of the CDR3 is 13 residues. Trimming pared 8 bases from V and 2 bases from J, leaving 12 bases between. The CDR3: CAIGAVEQETQYF. CDR3 nucleotides: TGTGCCATCGGGGCCGTAGAACAAGAGACCCAGTACTTC.

The chain combines TRBV29-1 with TRBJ2-1; D perhaps matches TRBD1 (5 bases). Germline V lookup: CDR1 SQVTM, CDR2 ANQGSEA. V shed 6 bases and J shed 4 bases, with 16 bases lying between them. The CDR3 spans 14 residues. The CDR3 region has the DNA TGCAGCGTCACAGGCGGATTTCCTTACAATGAGCAGTTCTTC. Protein sequence: CSVTGGFPYNEQFF.